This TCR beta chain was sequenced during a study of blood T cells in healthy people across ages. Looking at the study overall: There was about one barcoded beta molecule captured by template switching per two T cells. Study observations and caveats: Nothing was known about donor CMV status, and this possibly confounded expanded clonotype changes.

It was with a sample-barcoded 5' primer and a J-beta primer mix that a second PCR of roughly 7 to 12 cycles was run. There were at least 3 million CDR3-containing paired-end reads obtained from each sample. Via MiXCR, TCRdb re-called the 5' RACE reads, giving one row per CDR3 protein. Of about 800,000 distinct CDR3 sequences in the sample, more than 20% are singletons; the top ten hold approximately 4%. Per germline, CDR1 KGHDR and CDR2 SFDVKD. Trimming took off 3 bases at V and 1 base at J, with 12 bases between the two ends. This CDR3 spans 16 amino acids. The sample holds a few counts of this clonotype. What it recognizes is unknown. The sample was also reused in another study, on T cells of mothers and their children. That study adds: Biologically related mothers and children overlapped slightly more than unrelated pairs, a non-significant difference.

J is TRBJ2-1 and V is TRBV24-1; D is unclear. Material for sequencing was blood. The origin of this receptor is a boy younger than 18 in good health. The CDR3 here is CATSDTRVSSYNEQFF. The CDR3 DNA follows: TGTGCCACCAGTGATACAAGAGTGAGTTCCTACAATGAGCAGTTCTTC.